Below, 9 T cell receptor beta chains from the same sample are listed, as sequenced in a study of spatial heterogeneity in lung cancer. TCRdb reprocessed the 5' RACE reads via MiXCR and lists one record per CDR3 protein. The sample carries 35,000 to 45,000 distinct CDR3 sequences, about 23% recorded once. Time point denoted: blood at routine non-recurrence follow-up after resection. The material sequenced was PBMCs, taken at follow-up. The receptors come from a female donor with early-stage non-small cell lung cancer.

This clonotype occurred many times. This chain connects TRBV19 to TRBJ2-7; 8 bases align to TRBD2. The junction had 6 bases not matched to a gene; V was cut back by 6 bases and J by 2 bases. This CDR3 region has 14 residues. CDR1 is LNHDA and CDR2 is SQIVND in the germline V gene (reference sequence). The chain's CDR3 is CASRYAGGPYEQYF. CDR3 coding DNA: TGTGCCAGTAGATACGCGGGAGGTCCCTACGAGCAGTACTTC.

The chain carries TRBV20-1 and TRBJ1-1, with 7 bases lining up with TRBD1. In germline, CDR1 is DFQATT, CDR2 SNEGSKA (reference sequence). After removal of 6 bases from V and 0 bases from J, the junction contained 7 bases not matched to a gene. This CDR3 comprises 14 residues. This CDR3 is CSAGTGTVNTEAFF. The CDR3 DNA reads TGCAGTGCAGGGACCGGGACAGTGAACACTGAAGCTTTCTTT.

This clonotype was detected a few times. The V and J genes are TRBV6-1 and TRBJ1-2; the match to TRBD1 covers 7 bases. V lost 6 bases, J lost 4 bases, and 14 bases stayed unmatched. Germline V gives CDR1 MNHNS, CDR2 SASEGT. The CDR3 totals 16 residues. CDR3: CASSETRGFSPYGYTF. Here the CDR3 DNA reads TGTGCCAGCAGCGAAACCAGGGGGTTTAGTCCCTATGGCTACACCTTC.

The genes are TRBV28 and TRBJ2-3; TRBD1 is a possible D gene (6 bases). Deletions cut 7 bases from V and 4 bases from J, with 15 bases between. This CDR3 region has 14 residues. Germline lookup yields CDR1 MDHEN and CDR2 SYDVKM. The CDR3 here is CASKTQGPPDTQYF. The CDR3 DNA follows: TGTGCCAGCAAGACTCAGGGGCCCCCAGATACGCAGTATTTT.

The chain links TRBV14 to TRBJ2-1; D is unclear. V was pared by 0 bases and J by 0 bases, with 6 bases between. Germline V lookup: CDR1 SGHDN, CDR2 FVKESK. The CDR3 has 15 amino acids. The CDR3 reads CASSQDRVSYNEQFF. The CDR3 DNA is TGTGCCAGCAGCCAAGATCGGGTCTCCTACAATGAGCAGTTCTTC. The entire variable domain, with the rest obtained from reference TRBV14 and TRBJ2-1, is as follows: EAGVTQFPSHSVIEKGQTVTLRCDPISGHDNLYWYRRVMGKEIKFLLHFVKESKQDESGMPNNRFLAERTGGTYSTLKVQPAELEDSGVYFCASSQDRVSYNEQFFGPGTRLTVL.

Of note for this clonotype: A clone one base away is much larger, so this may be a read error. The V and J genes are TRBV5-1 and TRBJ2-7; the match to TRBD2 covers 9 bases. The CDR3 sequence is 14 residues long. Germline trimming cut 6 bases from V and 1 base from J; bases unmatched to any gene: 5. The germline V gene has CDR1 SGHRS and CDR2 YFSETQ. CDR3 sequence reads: CASTPTSGSYEQYF. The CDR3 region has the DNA TGCGCCAGCACCCCGACTAGCGGTTCCTACGAGCAGTACTTC.

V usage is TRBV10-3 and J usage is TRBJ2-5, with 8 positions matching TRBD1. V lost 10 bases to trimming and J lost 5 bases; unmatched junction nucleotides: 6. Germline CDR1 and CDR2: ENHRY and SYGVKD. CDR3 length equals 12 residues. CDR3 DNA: TGTGCCACGGCGAACAGGGGGGAGACCCAGTACTTC. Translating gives CATANRGETQYF.

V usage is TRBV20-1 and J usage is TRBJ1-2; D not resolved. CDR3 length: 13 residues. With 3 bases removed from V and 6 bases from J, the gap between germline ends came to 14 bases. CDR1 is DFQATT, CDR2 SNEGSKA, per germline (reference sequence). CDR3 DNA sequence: TGCAGTGCTAGTTTCCGGAGCAGTGATGGCTACACCTTC. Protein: CSASFRSSDGYTF.

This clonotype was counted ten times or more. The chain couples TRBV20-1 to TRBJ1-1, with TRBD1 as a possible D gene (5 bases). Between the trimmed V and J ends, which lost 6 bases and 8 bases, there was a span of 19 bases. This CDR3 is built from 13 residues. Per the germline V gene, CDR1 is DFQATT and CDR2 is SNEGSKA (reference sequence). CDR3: CSAFGQGTSEAFF. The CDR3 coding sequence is TGCAGTGCATTCGGGCAGGGTACTTCGGAAGCTTTCTTT.